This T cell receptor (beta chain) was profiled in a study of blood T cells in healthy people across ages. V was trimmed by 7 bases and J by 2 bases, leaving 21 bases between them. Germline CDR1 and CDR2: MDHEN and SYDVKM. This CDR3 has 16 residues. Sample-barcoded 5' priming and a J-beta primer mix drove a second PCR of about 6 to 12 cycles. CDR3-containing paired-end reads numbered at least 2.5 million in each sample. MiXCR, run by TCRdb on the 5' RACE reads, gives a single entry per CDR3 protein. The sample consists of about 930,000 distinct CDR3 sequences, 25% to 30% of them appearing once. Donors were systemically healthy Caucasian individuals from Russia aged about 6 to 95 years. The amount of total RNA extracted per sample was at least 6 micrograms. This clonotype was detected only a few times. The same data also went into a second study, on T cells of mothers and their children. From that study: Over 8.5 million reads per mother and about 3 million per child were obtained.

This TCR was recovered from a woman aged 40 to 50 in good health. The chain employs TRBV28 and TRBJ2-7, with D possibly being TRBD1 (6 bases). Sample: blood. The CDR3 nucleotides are TGTGCCAGCATGTCCTCATCCCAGGGGTCCCCCTACGAGCAGTACTTC. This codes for CASMSSSQGSPYEQYF. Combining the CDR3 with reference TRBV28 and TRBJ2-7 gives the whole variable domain DVKVTQSSRYLVKRTGEKVFLECVQDMDHENMFWYRQDPGLGLRLIYFSYDVKMKEKGDIPEGYSVSREKKERFSLILESASTNQTSMYLCASMSSSQGSPYEQYFGPGTRLTVT.